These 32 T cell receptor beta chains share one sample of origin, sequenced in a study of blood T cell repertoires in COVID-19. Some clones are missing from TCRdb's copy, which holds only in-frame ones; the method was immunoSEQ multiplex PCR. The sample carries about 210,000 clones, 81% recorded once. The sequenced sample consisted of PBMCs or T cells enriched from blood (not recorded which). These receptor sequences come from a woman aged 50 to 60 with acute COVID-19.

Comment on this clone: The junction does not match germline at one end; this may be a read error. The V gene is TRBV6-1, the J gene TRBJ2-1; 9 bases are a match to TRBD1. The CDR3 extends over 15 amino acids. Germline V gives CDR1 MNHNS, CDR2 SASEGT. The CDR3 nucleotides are TGTGCCAGCAGCGAAGGGACAGGGCTCTACAATGAGCAGTTCTTC. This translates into CASSEGTGLYNEQFF.

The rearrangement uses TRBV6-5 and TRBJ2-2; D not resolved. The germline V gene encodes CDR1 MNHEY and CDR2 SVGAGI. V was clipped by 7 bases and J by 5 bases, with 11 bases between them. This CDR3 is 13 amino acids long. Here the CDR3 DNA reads TGTGCCAGCAAGCTCCCTGTAACCGGGGAGCTGTTTTTT. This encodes CASKLPVTGELFF.

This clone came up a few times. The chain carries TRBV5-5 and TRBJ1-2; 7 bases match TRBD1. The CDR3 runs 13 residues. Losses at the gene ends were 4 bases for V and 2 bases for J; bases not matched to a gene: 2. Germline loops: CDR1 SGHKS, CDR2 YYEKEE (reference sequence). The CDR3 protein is CASSVTGNYGYTF. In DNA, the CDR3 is TGTGCCAGCAGCGTGACAGGGAACTATGGCTACACCTTC.

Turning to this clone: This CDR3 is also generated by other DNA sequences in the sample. This CDR3 is CASSYSGGSGTDTQYF. As DNA, the CDR3 is TGTGCCAGCAGTTACTCTGGCGGATCTGGCACAGATACGCAGTATTTT. The chain couples TRBV6-5 to TRBJ2-3; D gene unclear. The CDR3 spans 16 residues. Germline lookup yields CDR1 MNHEY and CDR2 SVGAGI. Trimming shortened V by 0 bases and J by 1 base, and 11 bases separated the two germline ends.

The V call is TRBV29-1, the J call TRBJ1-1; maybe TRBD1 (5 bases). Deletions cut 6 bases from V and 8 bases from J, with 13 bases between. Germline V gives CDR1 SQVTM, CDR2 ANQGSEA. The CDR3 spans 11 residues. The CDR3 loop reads CSVKDAGEAFF. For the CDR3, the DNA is TGCAGCGTGAAGGATGCAGGGGAAGCTTTCTTT.

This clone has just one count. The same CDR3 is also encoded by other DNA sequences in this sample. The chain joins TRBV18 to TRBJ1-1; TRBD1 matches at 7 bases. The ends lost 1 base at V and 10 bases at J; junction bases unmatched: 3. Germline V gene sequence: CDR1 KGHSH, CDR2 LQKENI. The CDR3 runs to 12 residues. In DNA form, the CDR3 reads TGTGCCAGCTCACCACGACAGGGTGGAGCTTTCTTT. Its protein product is CASSPRQGGAFF.

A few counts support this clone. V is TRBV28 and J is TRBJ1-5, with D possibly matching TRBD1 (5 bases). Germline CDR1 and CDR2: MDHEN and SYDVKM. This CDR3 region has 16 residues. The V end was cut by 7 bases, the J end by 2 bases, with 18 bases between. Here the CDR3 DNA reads TGTGCCAGCACCCGGTGGGGGGTAGATGGCAATCAGCCCCAGCATTTT. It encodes CASTRWGVDGNQPQHF.

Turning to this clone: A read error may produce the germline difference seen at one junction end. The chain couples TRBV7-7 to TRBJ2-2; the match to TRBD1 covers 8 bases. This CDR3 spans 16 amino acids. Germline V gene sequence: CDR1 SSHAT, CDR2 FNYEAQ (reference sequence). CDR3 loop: CASSLGQGRDTGELFF. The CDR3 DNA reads TGTGCTAGCAGCTTAGGACAGGGTCGGGACACCGGGGAGCTGTTTTTT. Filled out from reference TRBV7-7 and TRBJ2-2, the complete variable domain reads GAGVSQSPRYKVTKRGQDVTLRCDPISSHATLYWYQQALGQGPEFLTYFNYEAQPDKSGLPSDRFSAERPEGSISTLTIQRTEQRDSAMYRCASSLGQGRDTGELFFGEGSRLTVL.

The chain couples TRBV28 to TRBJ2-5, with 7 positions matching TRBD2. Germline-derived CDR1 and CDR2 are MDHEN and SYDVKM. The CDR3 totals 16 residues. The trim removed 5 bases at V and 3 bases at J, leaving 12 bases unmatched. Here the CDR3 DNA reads TGTGCCAGCAGTGTTGGCGGGGGAACGGGGGAAGAGACCCAGTACTTC. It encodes CASSVGGGTGEETQYF.

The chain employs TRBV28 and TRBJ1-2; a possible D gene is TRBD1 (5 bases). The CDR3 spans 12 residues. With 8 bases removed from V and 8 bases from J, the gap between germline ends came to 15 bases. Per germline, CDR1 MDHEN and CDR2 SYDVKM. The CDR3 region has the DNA TGTGCCAGCGCTTCGGGGGTAGAAGGCTACACCTTC. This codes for CASASGVEGYTF.

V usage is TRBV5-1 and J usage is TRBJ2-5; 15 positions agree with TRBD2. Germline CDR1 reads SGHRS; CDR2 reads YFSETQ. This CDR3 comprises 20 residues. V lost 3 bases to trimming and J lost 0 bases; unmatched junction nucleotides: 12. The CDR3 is CASSSSPGLAGGLYQETQYF. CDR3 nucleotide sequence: TGCGCCAGCAGCTCGAGCCCGGGACTAGCGGGGGGACTGTACCAAGAGACCCAGTACTTC.

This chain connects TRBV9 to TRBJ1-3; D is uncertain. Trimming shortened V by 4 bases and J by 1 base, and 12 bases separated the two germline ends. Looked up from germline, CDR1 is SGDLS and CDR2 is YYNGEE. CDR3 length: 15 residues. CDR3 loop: CASSPLRDSGNTIYF. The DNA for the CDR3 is TGTGCCAGCAGCCCCCTCCGAGATTCTGGAAACACCATATATTTT.

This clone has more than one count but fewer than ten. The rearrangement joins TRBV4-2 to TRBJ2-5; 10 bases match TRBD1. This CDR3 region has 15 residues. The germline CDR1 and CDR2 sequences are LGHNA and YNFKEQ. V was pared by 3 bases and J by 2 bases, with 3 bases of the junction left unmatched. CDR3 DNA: TGTGCCAGCAGCCAGACAGGGGGCGCACAAGAGACCCAGTACTTC. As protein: CASSQTGGAQETQYF.

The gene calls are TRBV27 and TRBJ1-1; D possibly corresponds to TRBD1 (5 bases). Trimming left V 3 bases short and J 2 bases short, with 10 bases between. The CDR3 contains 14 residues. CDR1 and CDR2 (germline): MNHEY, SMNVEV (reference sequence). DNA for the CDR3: TGTGCCAGCAGTTTGACAGCTTTCAACACTGAAGCTTTCTTT. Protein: CASSLTAFNTEAFF.

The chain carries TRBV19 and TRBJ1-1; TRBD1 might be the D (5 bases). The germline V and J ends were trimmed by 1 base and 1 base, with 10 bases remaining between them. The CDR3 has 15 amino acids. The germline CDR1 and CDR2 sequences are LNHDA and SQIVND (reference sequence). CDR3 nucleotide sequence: TGTGCCAGTAGTATAGGTGGGGCGAGGAACACTGAAGCTTTCTTT. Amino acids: CASSIGGARNTEAFF. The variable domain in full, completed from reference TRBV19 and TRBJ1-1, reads DGGITQSPKYLFRKEGQNVTLSCEQNLNHDAMYWYRQDPGQGLRLIYYSQIVNDFQKGDIAEGYSVSREKKESFPLTVTSAQKNPTAFYLCASSIGGARNTEAFFGQGTRLTVV.

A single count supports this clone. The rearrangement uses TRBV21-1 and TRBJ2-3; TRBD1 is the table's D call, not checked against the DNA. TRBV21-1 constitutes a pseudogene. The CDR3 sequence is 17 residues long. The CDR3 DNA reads TGTGCCAGCAGCCAGAAGCCGAGGACAGGGATCACAGATACGCAGTATTTT. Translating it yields CASSQKPRTGITDTQYF.

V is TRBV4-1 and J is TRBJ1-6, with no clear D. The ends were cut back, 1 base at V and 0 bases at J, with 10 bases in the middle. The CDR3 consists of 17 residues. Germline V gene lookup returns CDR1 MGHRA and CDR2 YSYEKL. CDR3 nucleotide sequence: TGCGCCAGCAGCCAAGTCGACTCATTCTCCTATAATTCACCCCTCCACTTT. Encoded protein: CASSQVDSFSYNSPLHF.

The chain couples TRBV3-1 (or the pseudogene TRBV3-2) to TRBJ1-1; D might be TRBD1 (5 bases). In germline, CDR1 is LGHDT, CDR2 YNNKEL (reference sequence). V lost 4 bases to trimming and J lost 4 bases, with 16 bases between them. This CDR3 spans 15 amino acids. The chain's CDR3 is CASSPTTGTITEAFF. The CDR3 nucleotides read TGTGCCAGCAGCCCCACGACGGGGACTATCACTGAAGCTTTCTTT.

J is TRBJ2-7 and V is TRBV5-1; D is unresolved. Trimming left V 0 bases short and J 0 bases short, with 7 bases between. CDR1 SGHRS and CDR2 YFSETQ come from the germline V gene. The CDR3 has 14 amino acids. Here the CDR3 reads CASSLVRNSYEQYF. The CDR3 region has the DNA TGCGCCAGCAGCTTGGTCAGGAACTCCTACGAGCAGTACTTC.

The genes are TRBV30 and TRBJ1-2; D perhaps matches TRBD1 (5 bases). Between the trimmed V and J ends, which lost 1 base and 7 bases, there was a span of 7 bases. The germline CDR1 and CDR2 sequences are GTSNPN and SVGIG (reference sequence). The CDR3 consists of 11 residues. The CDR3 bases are TGTGCCTGGAGTGCGGGGGTTGGCTACACCTTC. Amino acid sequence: CAWSAGVGYTF.

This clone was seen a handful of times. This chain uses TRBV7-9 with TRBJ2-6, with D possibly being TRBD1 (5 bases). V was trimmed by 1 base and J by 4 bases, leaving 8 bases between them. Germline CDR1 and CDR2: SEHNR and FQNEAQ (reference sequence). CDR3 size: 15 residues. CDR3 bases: TGTGCCAGCAGCTTAGGCCCAGGGGGGGCCAACGTCCTGACTTTC. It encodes CASSLGPGGANVLTF.

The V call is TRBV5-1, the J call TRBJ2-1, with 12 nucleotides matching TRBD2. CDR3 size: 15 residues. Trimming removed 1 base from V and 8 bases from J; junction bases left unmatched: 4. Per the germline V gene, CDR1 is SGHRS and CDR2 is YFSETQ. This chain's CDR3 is CASSLLTSGSYEQFF. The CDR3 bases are TGCGCCAGCAGCTTGTTGACTAGCGGGAGCTATGAGCAGTTCTTC. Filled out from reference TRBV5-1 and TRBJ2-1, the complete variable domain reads KAGVTQTPRYLIKTRGQQVTLSCSPISGHRSVSWYQQTPGQGLQFLFEYFSETQRNKGNFPGRFSGRQFSNSRSEMNVSTLELGDSALYLCASSLLTSGSYEQFFGPGTRLTVL.

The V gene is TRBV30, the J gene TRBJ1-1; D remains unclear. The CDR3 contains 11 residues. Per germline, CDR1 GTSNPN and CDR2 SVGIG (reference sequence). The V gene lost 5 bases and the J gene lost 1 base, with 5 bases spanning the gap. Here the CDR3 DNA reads TGTGCCTGGGAGCGGAACACTGAAGCTTTCTTT. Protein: CAWERNTEAFF.

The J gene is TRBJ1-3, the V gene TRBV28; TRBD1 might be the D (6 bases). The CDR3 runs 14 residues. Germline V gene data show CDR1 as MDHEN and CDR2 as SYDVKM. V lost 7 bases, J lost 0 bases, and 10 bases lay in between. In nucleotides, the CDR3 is TGTGCCAGCATACTGGGGGCCTCTGGAAACACCATATATTTT. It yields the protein CASILGASGNTIYF.

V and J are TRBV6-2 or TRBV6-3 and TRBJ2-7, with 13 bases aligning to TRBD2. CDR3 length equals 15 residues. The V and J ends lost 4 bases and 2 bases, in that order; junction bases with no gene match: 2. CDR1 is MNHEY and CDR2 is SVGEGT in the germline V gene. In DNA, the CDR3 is TGTGCCAGCAGTTTGGGACTAGCGGGAACCTACGAGCAGTACTTC. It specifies CASSLGLAGTYEQYF.

In DNA form, the CDR3 reads TGTGCCAGCAGTCGGACAGTCTCCTATAATTCACCCCTCCACTTT. Translating gives CASSRTVSYNSPLHF. This chain joins TRBV6-2 or TRBV6-3 and TRBJ1-6, with a tentative D call TRBD1 (6 bases). The V end lost 5 bases, the J end lost 0 bases, and 8 bases lay between the germline ends. The CDR3 spans 15 residues. The germline V gene encodes CDR1 MNHEY and CDR2 SVGEGT.

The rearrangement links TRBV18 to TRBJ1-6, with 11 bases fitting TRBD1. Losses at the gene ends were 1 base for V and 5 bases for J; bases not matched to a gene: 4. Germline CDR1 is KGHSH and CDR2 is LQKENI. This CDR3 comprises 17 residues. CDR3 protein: CASSPLGQGANNSPLHF. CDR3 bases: TGTGCCAGCTCACCACTAGGACAGGGGGCGAATAATTCACCCCTCCACTTT.

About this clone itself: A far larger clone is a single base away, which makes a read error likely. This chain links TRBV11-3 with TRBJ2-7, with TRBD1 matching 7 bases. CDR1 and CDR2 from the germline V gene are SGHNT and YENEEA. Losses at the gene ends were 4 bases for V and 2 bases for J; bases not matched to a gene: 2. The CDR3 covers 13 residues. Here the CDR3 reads CASSWGQTYEQYF. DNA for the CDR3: TGTGCCAGCAGCTGGGGACAGACCTACGAGCAGTACTTC.

As DNA, the CDR3 is TGTGCCAGCAGCCCCCTCCCAGGGGTCTACAATGAGCAGTTCTTC. Translated: CASSPLPGVYNEQFF. The chain employs TRBV7-6 and TRBJ2-1, with D tentatively TRBD1 (6 bases). CDR3 length: 15 amino acids. Germline lookup yields CDR1 SGHVS and CDR2 FNYEAQ. Trimming stripped 5 bases from V and 3 bases from J, with 14 bases between. The full variable domain, rest sourced from reference TRBV7-6 and TRBJ2-1, is GAGVSQSPRYKVTKRGQDVALRCDPISGHVSLYWYRQALGQGPEFLTYFNYEAQQDKSGLPNDRFSAERPEGSISTLTIQRTEQRDSAMYRCASSPLPGVYNEQFFGPGTRLTVL.

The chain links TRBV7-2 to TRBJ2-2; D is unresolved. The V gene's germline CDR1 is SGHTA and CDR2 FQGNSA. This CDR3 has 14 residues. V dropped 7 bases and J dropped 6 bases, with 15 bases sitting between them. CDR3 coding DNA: TGTGCCAGCAAGAGGCTAGAGCGCGCCGGGGAGCTGTTTTTT. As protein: CASKRLERAGELFF.

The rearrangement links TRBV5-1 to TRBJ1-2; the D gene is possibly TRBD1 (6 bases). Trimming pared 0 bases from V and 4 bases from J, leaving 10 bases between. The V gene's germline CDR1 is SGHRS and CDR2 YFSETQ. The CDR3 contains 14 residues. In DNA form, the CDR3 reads TGCGCCAGCAGCTTGGAAGGACAGCTCTATGGCTACACCTTC. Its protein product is CASSLEGQLYGYTF. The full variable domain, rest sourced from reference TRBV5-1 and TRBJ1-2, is KAGVTQTPRYLIKTRGQQVTLSCSPISGHRSVSWYQQTPGQGLQFLFEYFSETQRNKGNFPGRFSGRQFSNSRSEMNVSTLELGDSALYLCASSLEGQLYGYTFGSGTRLTVV.

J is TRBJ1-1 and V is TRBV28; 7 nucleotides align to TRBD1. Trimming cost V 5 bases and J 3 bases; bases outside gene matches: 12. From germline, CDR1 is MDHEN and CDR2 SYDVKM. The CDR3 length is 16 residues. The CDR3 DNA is TGTGCCAGCAGTCCTACCAGGGGGGTCGGCGACACTGAAGCTTTCTTT. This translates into CASSPTRGVGDTEAFF.